Listed below are T cell receptor beta chains from one sample, sequenced in a study of blood T cell repertoires in COVID-19. Libraries were prepared by immunoSEQ multiplex PCR; TCRdb keeps only in-frame clonotypes and omits some of them. The table records about 70,000 clones, roughly 82% of them present only once. What was sequenced was peripheral blood. All receptors come from a woman aged 60-70 years with acute or convalescent COVID-19. The CDR3 runs from the conserved cysteine through the conserved F or W. A D gene is named only where the DNA matches it firmly. Clone size is shown for a subset of rows, as once, few, many or a class of expanded clone.

v_call,clone_size,d_call,j_call,cdr3_nt,cdr3_aa
TRBV2,NA,TRBD1,TRBJ1-2,TGTGCCAGCAGGGGCGGTGGCAGGGGGATCAACCCTTTCGGCTACACCTTC,CASRGGGRGINPFGYTF
TRBV28,NA,NA,TRBJ1-5,TGTGCCAGCAGTTTACAGGAAAATCAGCCCCAGCATTTT,CASSLQENQPQHF
TRBV9,NA,TRBD2,TRBJ2-3,TGTGCCAGCAGCGGAGGAAATAGCGGGAGCGGCACAGATACGCAGTATTTT,CASSGGNSGSGTDTQYF
TRBV7-2,NA,NA,TRBJ2-7,TGTGCCAGCAGCTTAGGTCCTAGTGGGGAGCAGTACTTC,CASSLGPSGEQYF
TRBV2,NA,TRBD2,TRBJ2-1,TGTGCCAGCAGTGAAGGACTAGCGGGGGGGAGCGAGCAGTTCTTC,CASSEGLAGGSEQFF
TRBV28,NA,NA,TRBJ1-5,TGTGCCAGCAGCCGCTGGCCCCAATGGGGGGGCCGTGGCAATCAGCCCCAGCATTTT,CASSRWPQWGGRGNQPQHF
TRBV6-5,NA,TRBD1,TRBJ1-6,TGTGCCAGCAGTTCCCGGGACAGGGTCAATTCACCCCTCCACTTT,CASSSRDRVNSPLHF
TRBV2,NA,TRBD1,TRBJ1-3,TGTGCCAGCACCCTAAACCGGAAACAGGGGGCACTTGGAAACACCATATATTTT,CASTLNRKQGALGNTIYF
TRBV28,NA,TRBD2,TRBJ2-3,TGTGCCAGCAGTCCCCCTGCTAGCGGGGGGGTCCCAGATACGCAGTATTTT,CASSPPASGGVPDTQYF
TRBV7-8,NA,NA,TRBJ1-1,TGTGCCAGCAGCCCGGGGGGGCCGAACACTGAAGCTTTCTTT,CASSPGGPNTEAFF
TRBV24-1,NA,NA,TRBJ2-3,TGTGCCACCAGTGATCGGGGTAGCACAGATACGCAGTATTTT,CATSDRGSTDTQYF
TRBV5-4,once,NA,TRBJ2-2,TGTGCCAGCAGCTTGCGCAGGGAGAACACCGGGGAGCTGTTTTTT,CASSLRRENTGELFF
TRBV12-3/TRBV12-4,NA,NA,TRBJ1-4,TGTGCCAGCAGTCGTAGAACTAATGAAAAACTGTTTTTT,CASSRRTNEKLFF